A selection of T cell receptor beta chains follows, all from one sample in a study of blood T cell repertoires in COVID-19. The repertoire was sequenced with immunoSEQ multiplex PCR; TCRdb's copy has only in-frame clones and lacks some. Of fewer than 400,000 clones in the sample, around nine tenths are singletons; the top ten hold about a tenth. The sequenced sample was PBMCs or T cells enriched from blood (not recorded which). The receptors here all came from a woman aged 50 to 60 who had recovered from COVID-19. Both conserved end residues are part of each CDR3. The D gene is left open where the match is weak. Expanded clones get a size class; other rows say once, few or many, or leave the size out.

v_gene,d_gene,j_gene,abundance,CDR3aa,CDR3nt
TRBV4-1,.,TRBJ2-2,.,CASSQDDSALFWTGELFF,TGCGCCAGCAGCCAAGATGACAGCGCCTTGTTCTGGACCGGGGAGCTGTTTTTT
TRBV18,.,TRBJ1-1,.,CASSREGPEAFF,TGTGCCAGCTCACGAGAGGGTCCTGAAGCTTTCTTT
TRBV3-1/TRBV3-2,.,TRBJ1-5,few,CASSQQGNQPQHF,TGTGCCAGCAGCCAACAGGGCAATCAGCCCCAGCATTTT
TRBV7-9,.,TRBJ1-6,.,CATLGGNNSPLHF,TGTGCCACCCTCGGGGGGAATAATTCACCCCTCCACTTT
TRBV28,.,TRBJ1-1,.,CASSLPGRTTEAFF,TGTGCCAGCAGTTTACCCGGACGGACAACTGAAGCTTTCTTT
TRBV4-1,TRBD1,TRBJ1-5,.,CASSQEGRQGWGQPQHF,TGCGCCAGCAGCCAAGAAGGCCGACAGGGCTGGGGACAGCCCCAGCATTTT
TRBV9,TRBD1,TRBJ1-6,once,CASSGTTGLGSPLHF,TGTGCCAGCAGCGGGACGACAGGGCTCGGTTCACCCCTCCACTTT
TRBV10-3,.,TRBJ1-5,.,CAIAPGGALTQPQHF,TGTGCCATCGCGCCCGGGGGGGCCCTTACTCAGCCCCAGCATTTT
TRBV28,.,TRBJ1-1,once,CASSPPFLNTEAFF,TGTGCCAGCAGTCCTCCCTTTTTGAACACTGAAGCTTTCTTT
TRBV2,.,TRBJ1-1,.,CASSELAGARNTEAFF,TGTGCCAGCAGTGAACTGGCGGGGGCCCGGAACACTGAAGCTTTCTTT
TRBV3-1/TRBV3-2,.,TRBJ1-5,.,CASSQDPGGPQHF,TGTGCCAGCAGCCAAGACCCGGGGGGTCCCCAGCATTTT
TRBV5-5,.,TRBJ1-2,.,CASSPGQTWSYGYTF,TGTGCCAGCAGCCCCGGACAAACTTGGAGCTATGGCTACACCTTC
TRBV10-1,TRBD1,TRBJ1-6,.,CARRTGRYNSYNSPLHF,TGCGCCAGAAGGACAGGGCGTTACAACTCCTATAATTCACCCCTCCACTTT
TRBV15,.,TRBJ1-3,.,CATRSPGSGNTIYF,TGTGCCACCAGGAGCCCGGGCTCTGGAAACACCATATATTTT
TRBV5-4,TRBD2,TRBJ2-1,.,CASSSGGGADEQFF,TGTGCCAGCAGCTCCGGCGGGGGGGCTGATGAGCAGTTCTTC
TRBV6-5,.,TRBJ2-3,.,CASSPSGTDTQYF,TGTGCCAGCAGTCCCTCCGGCACAGATACGCAGTATTTT
TRBV27,.,TRBJ2-7,.,CASSLLSGSYEQYF,TGTGCCAGCAGTTTATTATCCGGTTCCTACGAGCAGTACTTC
TRBV10-3,TRBD2,TRBJ2-3,.,CAISFPGTSATRTPSTDTQYF,TGTGCCATCAGTTTCCCTGGGACTAGCGCCACACGAACCCCTAGCACAGATACGCAGTATTTT
TRBV10-2,TRBD1,TRBJ2-2,.,CASSEGQGSMELFF,TGCGCCAGCAGTGAAGGACAGGGGTCGATGGAGCTGTTTTTT
TRBV18,TRBD1,TRBJ2-7,.,CASSPEDRTISYEQYF,TGTGCCAGCTCACCAGAGGACAGGACGATCTCCTACGAGCAGTACTTC
TRBV7-2,TRBD1,TRBJ2-7,.,CASSPGDRRNEQYF,TGTGCCAGCAGCCCGGGGGACAGGCGAAACGAGCAGTACTTC
TRBV7-9,.,TRBJ2-6,.,CASSAPLLVAGVGANVLTF,TGTGCCAGCAGCGCTCCTCTCCTGGTTGCAGGCGTCGGGGCCAACGTCCTGACTTTC
TRBV5-1,TRBD1,TRBJ1-1,once,CASSLRTGIMNTEAFF,TGCGCCAGCAGCCTTCGGACAGGGATAATGAACACTGAAGCTTTCTTT
TRBV7-9,TRBD1,TRBJ1-1,.,CASRTGGVGSDTEAFF,TGTGCCAGCCGAACAGGGGGTGTCGGTAGTGACACTGAAGCTTTCTTT
TRBV2,.,TRBJ1-3,once,CASSESGNSGNTIYF,TGTGCCAGCAGCGAAAGCGGCAACTCTGGAAACACCATATATTTT
TRBV28,.,TRBJ1-2,.,CASSEFTGTYGYTF,TGTGCCAGCAGTGAATTTACAGGGACCTATGGCTACACCTTC
TRBV5-1,.,TRBJ1-2,.,CASSEGTSGYGYTF,TGCGCCAGCAGTGAGGGGACATCAGGCTATGGCTACACCTTC
TRBV27,TRBD2,TRBJ2-1,.,CASSLGGGSYNEQFF,TGTGCCAGCAGTTTAGGCGGGGGGTCCTACAATGAGCAGTTCTTC
TRBV15,.,TRBJ1-3,.,CATSGGRVTVRNTIYF,TGTGCCACCAGCGGGGGCAGGGTGACCGTCAGAAACACCATATATTTT
TRBV27,.,TRBJ1-1,.,CASSFLGLRNTEAFF,TGTGCCAGCAGTTTCCTCGGGTTGCGGAACACTGAAGCTTTCTTT
TRBV30,.,TRBJ1-1,once,CASTRIEAFF,TGTGCCTCGACTAGAATTGAAGCTTTCTTT
TRBV7-3,.,TRBJ2-3,.,CASSWTGGGTDTQYF,TGTGCCAGCAGCTGGACAGGAGGGGGGACAGATACGCAGTATTTT